This T cell receptor (beta chain) was captured by sequencing in a study of blood T cell repertoires in COVID-19. About the study: The United States, Italy and Spain provided the acute and convalescent COVID-19 samples.

The Seattle site enrolled patients during active infection and followed them longitudinally. The ends were cut back, 3 bases at V and 8 bases at J, with 14 bases in the middle. Germline assignment: CDR1 MDHEN and CDR2 SYDVKM. This CDR3 has 14 residues. Original methodology: It was from reference gene primer amplification that nucleated cell counts were estimated. Produced via immunoSEQ multiplex PCR; TCRdb's table is partial and in-frame only. Clone size and V and J calls were adopted from that table, with D and trimming inferred from the DNA. This sample has under 250,000 clones, with approximately 85% found just once.

This receptor was taken from a woman aged 65 to 85 with COVID-19, enrolled during active disease. The sequencing input was peripheral blood. J is TRBJ2-1 and V is TRBV28, with a possible D match to TRBD1 (5 bases). The chain's CDR3 is CASSLGQVIDEQFF. The CDR3 DNA reads TGTGCCAGCAGTTTGGGGCAGGTTATTGATGAGCAGTTCTTC.